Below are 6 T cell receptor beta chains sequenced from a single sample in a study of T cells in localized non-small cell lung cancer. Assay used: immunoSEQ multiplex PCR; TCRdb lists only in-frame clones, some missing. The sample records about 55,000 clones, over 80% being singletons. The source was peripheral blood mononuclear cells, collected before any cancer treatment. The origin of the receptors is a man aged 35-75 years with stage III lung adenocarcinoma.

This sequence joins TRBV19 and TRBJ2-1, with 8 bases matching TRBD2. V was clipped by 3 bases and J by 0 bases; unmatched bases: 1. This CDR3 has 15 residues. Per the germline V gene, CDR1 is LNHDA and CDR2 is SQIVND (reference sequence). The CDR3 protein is CASSISGSSYNEQFF. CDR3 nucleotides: TGTGCCAGTAGTATCAGCGGGAGCTCCTACAATGAGCAGTTCTTC.

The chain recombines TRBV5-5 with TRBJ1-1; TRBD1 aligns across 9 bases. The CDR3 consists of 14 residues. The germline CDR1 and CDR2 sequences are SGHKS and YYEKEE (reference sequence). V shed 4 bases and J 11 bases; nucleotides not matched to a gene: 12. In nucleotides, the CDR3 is TGTGCCAGCAGCGTGCTTTGGACAGGGGTCGGGGCTTTCTTT. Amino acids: CASSVLWTGVGAFF.

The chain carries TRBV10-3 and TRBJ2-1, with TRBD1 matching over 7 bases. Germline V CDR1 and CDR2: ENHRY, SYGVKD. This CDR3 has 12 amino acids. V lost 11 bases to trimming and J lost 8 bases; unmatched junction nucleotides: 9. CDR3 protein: CAAQGVGDEQFF. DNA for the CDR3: TGTGCCGCCCAGGGGGTGGGCGATGAGCAGTTCTTC.

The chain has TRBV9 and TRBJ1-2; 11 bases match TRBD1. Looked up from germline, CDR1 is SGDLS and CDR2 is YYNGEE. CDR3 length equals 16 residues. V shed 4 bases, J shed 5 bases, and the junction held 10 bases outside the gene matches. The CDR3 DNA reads TGTGCCAGCAGCCCAAGGGGGACAGGGGGGAGTTATGGCTACACCTTC. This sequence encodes CASSPRGTGGSYGYTF.

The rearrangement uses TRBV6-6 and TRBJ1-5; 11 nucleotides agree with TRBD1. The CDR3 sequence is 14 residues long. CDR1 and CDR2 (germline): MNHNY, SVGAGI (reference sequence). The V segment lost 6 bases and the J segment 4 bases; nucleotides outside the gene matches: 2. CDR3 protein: CASRDRGPNQPQHF. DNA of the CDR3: TGTGCCAGCAGGGACAGGGGGCCGAATCAGCCCCAGCATTTT.

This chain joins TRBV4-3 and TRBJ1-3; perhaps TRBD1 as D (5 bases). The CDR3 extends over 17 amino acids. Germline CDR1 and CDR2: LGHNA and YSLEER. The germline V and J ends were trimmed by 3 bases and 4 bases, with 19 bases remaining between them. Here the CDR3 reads CASSQDRSLGTGNTIYF. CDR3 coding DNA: TGCGCCAGCAGCCAGGATCGTTCCCTGGGGACCGGAAACACCATATATTTT.